Listed here are 9 T cell receptor beta chains from one sample, sequenced in a study of control samples from healthy donors and cancer patients. TCRdb keeps only in-frame clones here, not all; method: immunoSEQ multiplex PCR. Among some 120,000 clones listed, just over 90% were seen once. Source material: PBMCs. Receptors originate from a man between 50 and 59 years old with head and neck cancer.

The chain is built from TRBV19 and TRBJ2-7; the match to TRBD1 covers 11 bases. The CDR3 has 15 residues. Trimming took 6 bases from V and 7 from J; bases not matched to a gene: 11. The germline V gene has CDR1 LNHDA and CDR2 SQIVND (reference sequence). The CDR3 DNA reads TGTGCCAGTAGCGGACCGGGACAGGGGGTGGGGGAGCAGTACTTC. The encoded protein is CASSGPGQGVGEQYF.

The genes are TRBV7-2 and TRBJ1-2, with a weak D call TRBD1 (5 bases). The CDR3 length is 13 residues. In germline, CDR1 is SGHTA, CDR2 FQGNSA. V shed 4 bases and J shed 13 bases, with 19 bases lying between them. CDR3 nucleotides: TGTGCCAGCAGCTCAAGGGACGGGGGATTCTCCACCTTC. Residues: CASSSRDGGFSTF.

The rearrangement joins TRBV6-2 or TRBV6-3 to TRBJ2-5; weak D call: TRBD1 (5 bases). The germline V gene has CDR1 MNHEY and CDR2 SVGEGT. The CDR3 loop spans 13 amino acids. Trimming pared 4 bases from V and 4 bases from J, leaving 10 bases between. DNA for the CDR3: TGTGCCAGCAGTTTTCAGGGAAGAGAGACCCAGTACTTC. Its translation is CASSFQGRETQYF.

The J gene is TRBJ2-1, the V gene TRBV5-1; no reliable D call. CDR1 and CDR2 (germline): SGHRS, YFSETQ. Deletions cut 0 bases from V and 5 bases from J, with 9 bases between. The CDR3 is 14 amino acids. CDR3 loop: CASSLAGANNEQFF. DNA of the CDR3: TGCGCCAGCAGCTTGGCCGGCGCAAACAATGAGCAGTTCTTC.

The chain has TRBV5-1 and TRBJ1-2; D is perhaps TRBD1 (6 bases). The CDR3 runs 15 residues. CDR1 and CDR2 from the germline V gene are SGHRS and YFSETQ. The germline V and J ends were trimmed by 0 bases and 4 bases, with 13 bases remaining between them. The CDR3: CASSLASGGAYGYTF. The CDR3, as DNA: TGCGCCAGCAGCTTGGCTTCGGGGGGGGCCTATGGCTACACCTTC. The variable domain in full, with the rest retrieved from reference TRBV5-1 and TRBJ1-2, is KAGVTQTPRYLIKTRGQQVTLSCSPISGHRSVSWYQQTPGQGLQFLFEYFSETQRNKGNFPGRFSGRQFSNSRSEMNVSTLELGDSALYLCASSLASGGAYGYTFGSGTRLTVV.

The chain couples TRBV2 to TRBJ1-1; perhaps TRBD1 as D (5 bases). Germline V gene data show CDR1 as SNHLY and CDR2 as FYNNEI. The CDR3 covers 14 residues. V was clipped by 7 bases and J by 1 base, with 13 bases between them. The CDR3 loop is CASKSGTANTEAFF. CDR3 bases: TGTGCCAGCAAAAGCGGGACGGCGAACACTGAAGCTTTCTTT.

This clone has only one observation. The chain joins TRBV5-1 to TRBJ2-5; 8 positions match TRBD1. This CDR3 is 14 amino acids long. Per the germline V gene, CDR1 is SGHRS and CDR2 is YFSETQ. V trimming: 2 bases; J trimming: 5 bases; junction bases outside the gene matches: 5. CDR3 coding DNA: TGCGCCAGCAGCTTCGTGACAGGGGACGAGACCCAGTACTTC. The encoded protein is CASSFVTGDETQYF. The entire variable domain, with the rest obtained from reference TRBV5-1 and TRBJ2-5, is as follows: KAGVTQTPRYLIKTRGQQVTLSCSPISGHRSVSWYQQTPGQGLQFLFEYFSETQRNKGNFPGRFSGRQFSNSRSEMNVSTLELGDSALYLCASSFVTGDETQYFGPGTRLLVL.

J is TRBJ1-1 and V is TRBV2; maybe TRBD1 (6 bases). Germline lookup yields CDR1 SNHLY and CDR2 FYNNEI. The CDR3 totals 11 residues. V was pared by 8 bases and J by 11 bases, with 15 bases between. In DNA, the CDR3 is TGTGCCAGCGGGGGCGGGGAGTGGGCTTTCTTT. Translation gives CASGGGEWAFF.

The V gene is TRBV6-5, the J gene TRBJ1-2; D might be TRBD1 (6 bases). V lost 6 bases to trimming and J lost 8 bases, with 19 bases between them. The CDR3 extends over 14 amino acids. Per germline, CDR1 MNHEY and CDR2 SVGAGI. As DNA, the CDR3 is TGTGCCAGCAGCTTTTTACAGGGCCAACGAGGCTACACCTTC. Translating it yields CASSFLQGQRGYTF.